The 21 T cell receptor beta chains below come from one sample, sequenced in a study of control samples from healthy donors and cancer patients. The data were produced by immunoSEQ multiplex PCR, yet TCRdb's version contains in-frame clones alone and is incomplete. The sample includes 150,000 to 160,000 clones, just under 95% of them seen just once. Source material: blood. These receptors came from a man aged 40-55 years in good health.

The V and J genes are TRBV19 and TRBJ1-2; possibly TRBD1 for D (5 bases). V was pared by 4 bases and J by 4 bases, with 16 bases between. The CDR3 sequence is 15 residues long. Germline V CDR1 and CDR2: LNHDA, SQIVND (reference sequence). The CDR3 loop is CASSTIDQGPYGYTF. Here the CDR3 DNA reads TGTGCCAGTAGTACCATCGACCAGGGACCCTATGGCTACACCTTC.

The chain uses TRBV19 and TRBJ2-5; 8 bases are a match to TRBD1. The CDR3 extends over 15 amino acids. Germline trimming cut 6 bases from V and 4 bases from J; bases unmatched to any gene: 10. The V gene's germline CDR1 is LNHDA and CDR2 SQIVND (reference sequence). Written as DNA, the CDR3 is TGTGCCAGTAGCCTCGGACAGGGTCTGCGAGAGACCCAGTACTTC. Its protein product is CASSLGQGLRETQYF.

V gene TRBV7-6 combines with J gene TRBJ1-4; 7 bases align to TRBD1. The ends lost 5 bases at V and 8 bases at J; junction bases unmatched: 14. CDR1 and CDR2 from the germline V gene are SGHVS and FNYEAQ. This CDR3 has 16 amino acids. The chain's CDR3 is CASSPDRVIGGEKLFF. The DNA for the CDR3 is TGTGCCAGCAGCCCCGACAGGGTGATCGGCGGGGAAAAACTGTTTTTT.

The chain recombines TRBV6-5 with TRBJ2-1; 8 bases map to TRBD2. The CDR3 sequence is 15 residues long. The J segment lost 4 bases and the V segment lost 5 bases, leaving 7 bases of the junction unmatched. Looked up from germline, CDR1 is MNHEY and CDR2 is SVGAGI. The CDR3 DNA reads TGTGCCAGCAGTCGGGGGGGCTCTGGTTACAATGAGCAGTTCTTC. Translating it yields CASSRGGSGYNEQFF.

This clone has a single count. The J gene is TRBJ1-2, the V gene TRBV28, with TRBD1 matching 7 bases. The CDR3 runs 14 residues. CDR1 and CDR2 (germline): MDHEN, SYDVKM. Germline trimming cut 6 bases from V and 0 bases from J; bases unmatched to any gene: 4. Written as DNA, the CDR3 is TGTGCCAGCAGCAGAGGGACAGCTAACTATGGCTACACCTTC. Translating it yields CASSRGTANYGYTF.

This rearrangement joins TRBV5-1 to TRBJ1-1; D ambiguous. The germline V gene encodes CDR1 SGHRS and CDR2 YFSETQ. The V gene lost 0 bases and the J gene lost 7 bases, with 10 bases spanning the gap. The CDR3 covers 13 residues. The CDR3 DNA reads TGCGCCAGCAGCTTGGGGGTGCTGGGTGAAGCTTTCTTT. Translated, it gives CASSLGVLGEAFF.

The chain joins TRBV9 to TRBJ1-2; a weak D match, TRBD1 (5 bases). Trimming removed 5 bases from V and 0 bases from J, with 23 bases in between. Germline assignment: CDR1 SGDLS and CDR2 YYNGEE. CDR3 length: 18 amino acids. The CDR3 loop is CASSSQFGTDNTNYGYTF. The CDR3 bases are TGTGCCAGCAGTAGCCAGTTTGGGACGGACAATACTAACTATGGCTACACCTTC.

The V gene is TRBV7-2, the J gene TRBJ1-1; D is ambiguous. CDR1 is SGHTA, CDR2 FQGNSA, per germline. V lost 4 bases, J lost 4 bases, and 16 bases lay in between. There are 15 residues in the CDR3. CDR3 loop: CASSSGELAGTEAFF. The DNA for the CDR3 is TGTGCCAGCAGCTCTGGCGAGTTAGCGGGCACTGAAGCTTTCTTT. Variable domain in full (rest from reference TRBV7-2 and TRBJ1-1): GAGVSQSPSNKVTEKGKDVELRCDPISGHTALYWYRQSLGQGLEFLIYFQGNSAPDKSGLPSDRFSAERTGGSVSTLTIQRTQQEDSAVYLCASSSGELAGTEAFFGQGTRLTVV.

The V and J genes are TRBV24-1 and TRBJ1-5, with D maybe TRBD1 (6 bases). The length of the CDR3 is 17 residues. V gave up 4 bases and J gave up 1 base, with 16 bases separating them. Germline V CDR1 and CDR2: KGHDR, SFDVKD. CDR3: CATSDTPRGKSNQPQHF. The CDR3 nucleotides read TGTGCCACCAGTGACACCCCCAGGGGTAAGAGCAATCAGCCCCAGCATTTT.

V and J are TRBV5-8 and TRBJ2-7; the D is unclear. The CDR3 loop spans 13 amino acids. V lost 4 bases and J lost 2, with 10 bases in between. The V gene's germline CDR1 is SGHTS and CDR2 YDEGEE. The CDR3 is CASSGVWPYEQYF. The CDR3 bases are TGTGCCAGCAGCGGGGTATGGCCCTACGAGCAGTACTTC.

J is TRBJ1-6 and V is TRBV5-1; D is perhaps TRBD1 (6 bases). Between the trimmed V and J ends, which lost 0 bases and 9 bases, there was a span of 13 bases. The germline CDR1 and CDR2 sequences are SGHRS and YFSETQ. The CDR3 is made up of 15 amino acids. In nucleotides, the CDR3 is TGCGCCAGCAGCTTGGACAGGGCGAGGGCTTCACCCCTCCACTTT. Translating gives CASSLDRARASPLHF.

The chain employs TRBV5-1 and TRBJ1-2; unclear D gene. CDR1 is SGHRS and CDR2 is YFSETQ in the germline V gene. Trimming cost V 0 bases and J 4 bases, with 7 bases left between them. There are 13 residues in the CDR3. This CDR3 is CASSLEGSYGYTF. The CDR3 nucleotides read TGCGCCAGCAGCTTGGAAGGCAGCTATGGCTACACCTTC.

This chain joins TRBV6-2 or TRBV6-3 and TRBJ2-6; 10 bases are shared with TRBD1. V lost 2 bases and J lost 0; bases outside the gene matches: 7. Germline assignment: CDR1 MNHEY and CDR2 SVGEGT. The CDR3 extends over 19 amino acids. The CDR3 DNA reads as TGTGCCAGCAGTTACCGCGACAGGGGGCGGTTCTCTGGGGCCAACGTCCTGACTTTC. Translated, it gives CASSYRDRGRFSGANVLTF.

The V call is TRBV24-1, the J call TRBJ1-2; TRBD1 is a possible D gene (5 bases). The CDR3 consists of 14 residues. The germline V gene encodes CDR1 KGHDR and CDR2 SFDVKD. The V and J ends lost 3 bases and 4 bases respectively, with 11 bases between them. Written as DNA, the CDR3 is TGTGCCACCAGTGATAGGGGCAGCTCCTATGGCTACACCTTC. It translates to CATSDRGSSYGYTF.

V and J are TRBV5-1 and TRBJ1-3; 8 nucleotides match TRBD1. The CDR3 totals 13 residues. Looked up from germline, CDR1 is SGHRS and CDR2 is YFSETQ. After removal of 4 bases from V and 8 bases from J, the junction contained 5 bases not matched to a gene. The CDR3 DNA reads TGCGCCAGCAGCGCAGGGGGCCGGGACACCATATATTTT. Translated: CASSAGGRDTIYF.

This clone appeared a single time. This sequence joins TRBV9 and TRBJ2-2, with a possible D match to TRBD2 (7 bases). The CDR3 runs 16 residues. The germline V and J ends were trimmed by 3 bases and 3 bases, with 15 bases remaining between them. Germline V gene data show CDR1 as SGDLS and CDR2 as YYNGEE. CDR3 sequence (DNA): TGTGCCAGCAGCGCACCGCGGGGGCCCGACACCGGGGAGCTGTTTTTT. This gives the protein CASSAPRGPDTGELFF.

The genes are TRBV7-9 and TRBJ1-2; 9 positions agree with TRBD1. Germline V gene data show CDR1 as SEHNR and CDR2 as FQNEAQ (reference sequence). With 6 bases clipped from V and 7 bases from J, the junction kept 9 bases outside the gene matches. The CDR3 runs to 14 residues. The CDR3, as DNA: TGTGCCAGCAGGGATGCCGGGACAGGGATTGGCTACACCTTC. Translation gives CASRDAGTGIGYTF.

The CDR3 spells CASSQQGLNTQYF. The CDR3 DNA follows: TGTGCCAGCAGCCAACAGGGCCTTAATACGCAGTATTTT. The rearrangement uses TRBV3-1 (or the pseudogene TRBV3-2) and TRBJ2-3; weak D call: TRBD1 (5 bases). Trimming took 2 bases from V and 7 from J, leaving 10 bases between them. This CDR3 comprises 13 residues. Per germline, CDR1 LGHDT and CDR2 YNNKEL (reference sequence).

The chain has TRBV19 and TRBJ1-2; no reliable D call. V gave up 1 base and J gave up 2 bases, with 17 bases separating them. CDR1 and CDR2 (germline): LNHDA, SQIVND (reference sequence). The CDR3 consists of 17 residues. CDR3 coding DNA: TGTGCCAGTAGTATAGGCGGCGGTCGGAGGGCGAACTATGGCTACACCTTC. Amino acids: CASSIGGGRRANYGYTF.

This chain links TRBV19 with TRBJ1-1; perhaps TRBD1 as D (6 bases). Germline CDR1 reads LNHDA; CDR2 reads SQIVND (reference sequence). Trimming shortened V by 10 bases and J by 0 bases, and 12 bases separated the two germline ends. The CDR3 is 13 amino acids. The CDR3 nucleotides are TGTGCCACCGCGGACAGCATGAACACTGAAGCTTTCTTT. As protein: CATADSMNTEAFF. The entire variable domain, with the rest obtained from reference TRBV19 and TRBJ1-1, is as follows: DGGITQSPKYLFRKEGQNVTLSCEQNLNHDAMYWYRQDPGQGLRLIYYSQIVNDFQKGDIAEGYSVSREKKESFPLTVTSAQKNPTAFYLCATADSMNTEAFFGQGTRLTVV.

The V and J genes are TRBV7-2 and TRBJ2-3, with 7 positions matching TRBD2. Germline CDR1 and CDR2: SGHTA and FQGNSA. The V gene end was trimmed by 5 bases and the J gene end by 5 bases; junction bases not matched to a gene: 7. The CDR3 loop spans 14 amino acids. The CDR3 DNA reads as TGTGCCAGCAGCCCTGGGACTACAGAAGATACGCAGTATTTT. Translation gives CASSPGTTEDTQYF.